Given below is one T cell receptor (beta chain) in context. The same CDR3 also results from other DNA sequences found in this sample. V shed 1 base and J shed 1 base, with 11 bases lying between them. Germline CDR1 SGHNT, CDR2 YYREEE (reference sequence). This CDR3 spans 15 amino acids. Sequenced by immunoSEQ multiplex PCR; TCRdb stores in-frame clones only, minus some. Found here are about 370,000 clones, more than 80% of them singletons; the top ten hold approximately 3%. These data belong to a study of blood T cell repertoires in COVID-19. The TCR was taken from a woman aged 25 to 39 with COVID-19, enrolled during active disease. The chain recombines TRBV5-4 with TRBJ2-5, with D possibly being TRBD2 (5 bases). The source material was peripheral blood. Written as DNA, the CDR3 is TGTGCCAGCAGCTTGTCGGGGAGCCCCCAAGAGACCCAGTACTTC. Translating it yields CASSLSGSPQETQYF. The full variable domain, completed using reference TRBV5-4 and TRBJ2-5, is ETGVTQSPTHLIKTRGQQVTLRCSSQSGHNTVSWYQQALGQGPQFIFQYYREEENGRGNFPPRFSGLQFPNYSSELNVNALELDDSALYLCASSLSGSPQETQYFGPGTRLLVL.